This entry describes one T cell receptor beta chain. The specificity of this receptor is unknown. Base quality data are lacking; no much larger clone is found one base away. Receptor amplification or capture employed the immunoSEQ multiplex PCR assay. In TCRdb, the immuneACCESS table is reduced to in-frame sequences with V and J assigned. These tables do not hold every clone; where another copy was compared, an unresolved V gene accounts for under half, and the others remain unexplained. This sample holds 99,000 or so clones; more than 75% were observed only once. Roughly 2% of the sample is taken by the ten largest. This sample is drawn from a study of control samples from healthy donors and cancer patients (TCRdb year 2020). From cysteine to phenylalanine, the CDR3 is 15 amino acids long. Just the 45-base CDR3 DNA is kept, in frame starting at base 1. V loses 6 bases, J loses 4 bases, and the germline ends lie 19 bases apart. From a lookup of the germline V gene, CDR1 and CDR2 are SGHDT and YYEEEE.

The sequence was obtained from a man aged 60 to 69 in good health. The V and J genes are TRBV5-6 and TRBJ1-1; the D segment could be TRBD1, given 6 matching bases. The sample comprised blood. The nucleotides read TGTGCCAGCAACTCCCGCCGGGGGCGGGGCACTGAAGCTTTCTTT. Translation gives CASNSRRGRGTEAFF.